This T cell receptor beta chain is from a study of beta chain features in type 1 diabetes. As regards this clone: Its target is not known.

Points from the study as a whole: Insertion counts at VDJ junctions were lower in type 1 diabetes patients, who also showed more deletions there. There was a moderate but significant shortening of TCRB CDR3s in all four CD4+ subsets of Type 1 diabetes patients.

Per germline, CDR1 MDHEN and CDR2 SYDVKM. Trimming pared 5 bases from V and 5 bases from J, leaving 7 bases between. CDR3 length equals 11 residues. Every bit of the isolated RNA underwent reverse transcription, so sequencing read expressed TCRB transcripts. TCRdb's copy holds only in-frame clones and misses some; the assay was immunoSEQ multiplex PCR. Altogether around 280,000 clones are present, approximately 16% being singletons, with the ten largest covering around 0.015%. This receptor was obtained from a man younger than 30 with type 1 diabetes. Sequenced material: naive CD4+ T cells from blood. The chain recombines TRBV28 with TRBJ2-7; D gene uncertain. CDR3 nucleotides: TGTGCCAGCAGTCAGGTAAACGAGCAGTACTTC. Translating gives CASSQVNEQYF.